The rows below give T cell receptor beta chains drawn from one sample of a study of blood T cell repertoires in COVID-19. Measured with immunoSEQ multiplex PCR; TCRdb has only the in-frame clones, and not every one. The sample lists approximately 58,000 clones; 77% were seen once. Specimen: peripheral blood. These receptors came from a man aged 65-85 years with active or convalescent COVID-19. Both conserved end residues are part of each CDR3. Fields, in order: clone size, J gene, D gene, V gene, CDR3 protein, CDR3 DNA. The D gene is left open where the match is weak. For some rows the clone size is stated as once, few or many, or as a class when expanded; others skip it.

- TRBJ1-4 - TRBV3-1/TRBV3-2 CASSQDPLEEKLFF TGTGCCAGCAGCCAAGATCCTCTTGAGGAAAAACTGTTTTTT
- TRBJ1-3 - TRBV19 CASLDRPSGNTIYF TGTGCCAGCCTTGACAGGCCCTCTGGAAACACCATATATTTT
few TRBJ1-6 - TRBV5-6 CASSLLSRRSPLHF TGTGCCAGCAGCTTGCTGTCACGGAGATCACCCCTCCACTTT
- TRBJ1-4 - TRBV18 CASSLLDPGTNEKLFF TGTGCCAGCTCACTCCTCGACCCAGGAACTAATGAAAAACTGTTTTTT
- TRBJ1-2 - TRBV28 CASSPSSGTYGYTF TGTGCCAGCAGTCCCTCTAGCGGGACCTATGGCTACACCTTC
- TRBJ2-3 - TRBV7-2 CASSFYYSTDTQYF TGTGCCAGCAGCTTCTATTATAGCACAGATACGCAGTATTTT
- TRBJ1-1 TRBD1 TRBV6-5 CASSTGQGHTEAFF TGTGCCAGCAGTACTGGACAGGGCCACACTGAAGCTTTCTTT
- TRBJ2-6 - TRBV6-5 CASSSGSGANVLTF TGTGCCAGCAGTTCAGGGTCTGGGGCCAACGTCCTGACTTTC
- TRBJ1-5 - TRBV30 CAWSVQVDQPQHF TGTGCCTGGAGTGTCCAGGTCGATCAGCCCCAGCATTTT
- TRBJ1-3 - TRBV7-2 CASSLEGVGGNTIYF TGTGCCAGCAGCCTCGAAGGGGTAGGGGGAAACACCATATATTTT
- TRBJ1-5 - TRBV10-3 CAISEGGTGNQPQHF TGTGCCATCAGTGAGGGGGGGACGGGCAATCAGCCCCAGCATTTT
- TRBJ1-5 - TRBV27 CASSLSGGEMSYGQPQHF TGTGCCAGCAGTTTATCAGGCGGGGAAATGAGTTACGGACAGCCCCAGCATTTT
- TRBJ2-3 TRBD2 TRBV11-3 CASSPGLAGASTDTQYF TGTGCCAGCAGCCCGGGACTAGCGGGAGCATCCACAGATACGCAGTATTTT
- TRBJ2-1 TRBD1 TRBV7-3 CASSPGQGGSDEQFF TGTGCCAGCAGCCCGGGACAGGGAGGGTCCGATGAGCAGTTCTTC
- TRBJ1-1 - TRBV28 CASSFPSGYAFF TGTGCCAGCAGTTTCCCCTCGGGGTATGCTTTCTTT
- TRBJ1-1 - TRBV5-1 CASTNSGLMNTEAFF TGCGCCAGCACCAACTCGGGACTCATGAACACTGAAGCTTTCTTT
- TRBJ1-5 TRBD1 TRBV2 CASSEGQGEPQHF TGTGCCAGCAGTGAGGGACAGGGGGAGCCCCAGCATTTT
- TRBJ2-1 TRBD1 TRBV7-2 CASSETGKKFF TGTGCCAGCAGTGAGACAGGGAAAAAGTTCTTC
- TRBJ2-2 TRBD1 TRBV5-1 CASRPGTDNTGELFF TGCGCCAGCAGACCCGGGACAGATAACACCGGGGAGCTGTTTTTT
once TRBJ1-2 - TRBV7-2 CASKEAGEIYGYTF TGTGCCAGCAAGGAGGCAGGCGAGATTTATGGCTACACCTTC
- TRBJ2-5 - TRBV19 CASSWGEETQYF TGTGCCAGTAGTTGGGGGGAAGAGACCCAGTACTTC
- TRBJ1-2 - TRBV4-1 CASSQIDYGYTF TGCGCCAGCAGCCAAATAGACTATGGCTACACCTTC
- TRBJ1-2 - TRBV7-3 CASSDRRDYGYTF TGTGCCAGCAGTGATCGGAGGGACTATGGCTACACCTTC
- TRBJ2-1 TRBD2 TRBV3-1/TRBV3-2 CASSQATSGGRNEQFF TGTGCCAGCAGCCAAGCGACTAGCGGGGGGCGTAATGAGCAGTTCTTC
- TRBJ1-1 - TRBV4-2 CASSQGAGERAEAFF TGTGCCAGCAGCCAAGGGGCGGGGGAACGGGCTGAAGCTTTCTTT
- TRBJ1-1 - TRBV4-1 CASSRDLYGRPEAFF TGCGCCAGCAGCCGAGATCTCTACGGGAGGCCTGAAGCTTTCTTT
- TRBJ2-1 TRBD2 TRBV29-1 CSARGGSSYNEQFF TGCAGCGCCCGGGGGGGGAGCTCCTACAATGAGCAGTTCTTC
once TRBJ1-1 - TRBV10-3 CAIRRTSQNTEAFF TGTGCCATCAGGAGGACATCCCAGAACACTGAAGCTTTCTTT
- TRBJ2-1 TRBD2 TRBV7-2 CASSLWAGEPYNEQFF TGTGCCAGCAGCCTCTGGGCGGGAGAACCCTACAATGAGCAGTTCTTC
- TRBJ2-3 - TRBV2 CASGLGGRRTDTQYF TGTGCCAGCGGCTTGGGGGGGCGCCGCACAGATACGCAGTATTTT
many TRBJ2-5 TRBD2 TRBV12-5 CASGRGGLQETQYF TGTGCTAGTGGACGGGGGGGACTTCAAGAGACCCAGTACTTC
- TRBJ2-6 - TRBV6-6 CASMEQYSGANVLTF TGTGCCAGCATGGAACAGTACTCTGGGGCCAACGTCCTGACTTTC
- TRBJ2-1 - TRBV7-9 CASKKDLAYNEQFF TGTGCCAGCAAAAAGGACTTAGCCTACAATGAGCAGTTCTTC
once TRBJ1-3 TRBD1 TRBV24-1 CATSDSGTGIGNTIYF TGTGCCACCAGTGATTCAGGGACAGGGATCGGAAACACCATATATTTT
- TRBJ1-2 TRBD1 TRBV18 CASSPGTGAHGYTF TGTGCCAGCTCACCCGGGACAGGGGCTCATGGCTACACCTTC
once TRBJ2-7 TRBD1 TRBV28 CASRPLDRVAVEQYF TGTGCCAGCAGACCACTCGACAGGGTCGCGGTGGAGCAGTACTTC
once TRBJ1-3 TRBD1 TRBV5-1 CASSPHGTGADTIYF TGCGCCAGCAGCCCCCACGGGACAGGGGCTGACACCATATATTTT
once TRBJ2-7 - TRBV7-9 CASSYSEGAYEQYF TGTGCCAGCAGCTATTCTGAGGGGGCCTACGAGCAGTACTTC
- TRBJ1-1 - TRBV4-3 CASSQDARLPSEAFF TGCGCCAGCAGCCAAGACGCGCGGCTCCCTTCAGAAGCTTTCTTT
- TRBJ2-1 TRBD1 TRBV19 CASSIGTGGDEQFF TGTGCCAGTAGTATCGGGACAGGGGGGGATGAGCAGTTCTTC
- TRBJ2-7 TRBD2 TRBV7-7 CASSSSGGYEQYF TGTGCTAGCAGCTCGAGCGGGGGCTACGAGCAGTACTTC
- TRBJ1-5 TRBD1 TRBV19 CASSAGGGGYQPQHF TGTGCCAGTAGTGCCGGAGGGGGCGGATATCAGCCCCAGCATTTT
- TRBJ2-5 TRBD2 TRBV18 CASSPYSGRVETQYF TGTGCCAGCTCACCATATTCAGGGAGGGTGGAGACCCAGTACTTC
- TRBJ1-4 - TRBV15 CATSMGSRVAKLFF TGTGCCACCAGCATGGGGAGCCGGGTTGCAAAACTGTTTTTT
- TRBJ1-5 TRBD1 TRBV19 CASSIGDRGIWPQHF TGTGCCAGTAGTATAGGGGACAGGGGAATTTGGCCCCAGCATTTT
once TRBJ2-2 TRBD1 TRBV4-3 CASSQDRDRGRGELFF TGCGCCAGCAGCCAAGACAGGGACAGGGGGCGTGGGGAGCTGTTTTTT
- TRBJ2-3 - TRBV12-5 CASGRPIRVGQTDTQYF TGTGCTAGTGGTCGCCCCATCCGGGTTGGTCAAACAGATACGCAGTATTTT
- TRBJ1-1 - TRBV7-6 CASSLSSGNTEAFF TGTGCCAGCAGCTTATCATCGGGAAACACTGAAGCTTTCTTT
- TRBJ2-7 - TRBV29-1 CSVEDLASREQYF TGCAGCGTTGAAGATTTGGCTAGCCGCGAGCAGTACTTC
- TRBJ2-2 - TRBV7-2 CASSSDGAHRELFF TGTGCCAGCAGCTCTGACGGAGCCCACCGGGAGCTGTTTTTT
- TRBJ1-4 - TRBV19 CASSLEEGILGKLFF TGTGCCAGCTCCCTAGAGGAGGGGATACTTGGAAAACTGTTTTTT
once TRBJ2-1 - TRBV18 CASSPEEGNEQFF TGTGCCAGCTCACCAGAGGAGGGGAATGAGCAGTTCTTC
- TRBJ2-7 - TRBV18 CASSPIARGSYEQYF TGTGCCAGCTCACCCATCGCCAGGGGATCCTACGAGCAGTACTTC
- TRBJ1-2 - TRBV7-2 CASSLDYRDNGYTF TGTGCCAGCAGCTTAGATTACCGGGACAACGGCTACACCTTC